A selection of T cell receptor beta chains follows, all from one sample in a study of OX40 agonist ivuxolimab in advanced cancers. Repertoires were generated with immunoSEQ multiplex PCR, while TCRdb's copy carries only in-frame clones and drops some. The profile shows some 69,000 clones, 80% to 90% of them singletons. The sequencing used CD4+ or CD8+ T cells sorted from blood, collected in a trial of the OX40 agonist ivuxolimab. These receptors all stem from an adult with an advanced solid tumor such as melanoma, head and neck, liver or kidney cancer. Both conserved end residues are trimmed from each CDR3.

TRBV2	TRBJ2-5	ASTVGGLQETQY
TRBV10-3	TRBJ2-2	AISVWIVGGRGNTGELF
TRBV5-1	TRBJ2-1	ASSLGGGPYNEQF
TRBV2	TRBJ1-4	ASSDLQGNGEKLF
TRBV6-5	TRBJ2-5	ASSYGSQETQY
TRBV28	TRBJ1-2	ASSSSNYGYT
TRBV5-1	TRBJ1-5	ASSRTGDSNQPQH
TRBV2	TRBJ2-7	ASSDKDTYEQY
TRBV10-1	TRBJ1-4	ASSESLATNEKLF
TRBV5-1	TRBJ2-7	ASSSTSGRTYEQY